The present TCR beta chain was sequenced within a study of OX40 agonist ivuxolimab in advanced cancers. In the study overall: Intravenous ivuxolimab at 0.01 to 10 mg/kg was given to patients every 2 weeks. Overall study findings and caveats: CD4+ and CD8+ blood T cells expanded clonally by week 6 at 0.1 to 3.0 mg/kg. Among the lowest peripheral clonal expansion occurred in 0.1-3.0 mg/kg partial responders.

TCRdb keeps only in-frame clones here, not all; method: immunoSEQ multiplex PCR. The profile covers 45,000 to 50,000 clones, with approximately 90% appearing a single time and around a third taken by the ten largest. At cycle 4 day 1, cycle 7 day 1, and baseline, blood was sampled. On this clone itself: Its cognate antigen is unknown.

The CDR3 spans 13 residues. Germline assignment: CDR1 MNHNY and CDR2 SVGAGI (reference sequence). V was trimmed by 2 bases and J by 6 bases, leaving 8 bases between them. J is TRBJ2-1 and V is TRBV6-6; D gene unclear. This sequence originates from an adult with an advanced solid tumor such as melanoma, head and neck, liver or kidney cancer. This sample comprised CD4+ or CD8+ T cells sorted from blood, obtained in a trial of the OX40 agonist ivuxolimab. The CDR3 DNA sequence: TGTGCCAGCAGTTACGCTTTAAGCAATGAGCAGTTCTTC. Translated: CASSYALSNEQFF.